This TCR beta chain was documented in a study of blood T cell repertoires in COVID-19. Note on this clone: This sample includes further DNA sequences coding for the same CDR3.

Profiling relied on immunoSEQ multiplex PCR, and the TCRdb table lists in-frame clones only, not all of them. The sample holds around 250,000 clones, 70% to 85% seen once. Losses at the gene ends were 7 bases for V and 5 bases for J; bases not matched to a gene: 4. CDR1 and CDR2 from the germline V gene are KGHDR and SFDVKD. This CDR3 is built from 14 residues. The TCR comes from a woman older than 75 with acute or convalescent COVID-19. Sequencing was performed on peripheral blood. The gene calls are TRBV24-1 and TRBJ2-2; 9 positions agree with TRBD1. The CDR3: CATRGQGATGELFF. The CDR3 DNA sequence: TGTGCCACCAGGGGACAGGGTGCGACCGGGGAGCTGTTTTTT.